Shown below are 17 T cell receptor beta chains from a single sample sequenced in a study of regulatory T cells in long-lasting Graves disease. The time point: newly diagnosed GD, antithyroid drugs for less than 3 months. From PBMCs, RNA was extracted and then used to make the TCR library. CDR3 regions were amplified by Arm-PCR using iRepertoire HTBI primers to build TCR beta libraries. Each CDR3 protein gets one entry after TCRdb re-called the multiplex PCR reads with MiXCR. The sample has roughly 500,000 distinct CDR3 sequences, more than 10% seen once. The same data also went into a second study, on T cells in Graves' hyperthyroidism and ophthalmopathy.

The sequenced sample was peripheral blood mononuclear cells (PBMCs), obtained at new diagnosis, from a patient treated with antithyroid drugs. These receptors came from a woman under 40 with Graves disease.

The chain is built from TRBV18 and TRBJ1-5, with 11 bases aligning to TRBD1. The CDR3 covers 17 residues. The germline gives CDR1 KGHSH, CDR2 LQKENI. The V and J ends lost 0 bases and 7 bases, in that order; junction bases with no gene match: 8. This CDR3 reads CASSPPGQGAASQPQHF. CDR3 in DNA: TGTGCCAGCTCACCACCTGGACAGGGGGCCGCTAGCCAGCCCCAGCATTTT.

This clonotype was counted many times. The chain uses TRBV2 and TRBJ1-2; 7 bases agree with TRBD1. Germline V gene sequence: CDR1 SNHLY, CDR2 FYNNEI. V dropped 4 bases and J dropped 4; count of bases not matched to a gene: 0. The CDR3 extends over 12 amino acids. Here the CDR3 reads CASSGDSYGYTF. The CDR3 DNA reads as TGTGCCAGCAGTGGGGACAGCTATGGCTACACCTTC. The variable domain in full, with the rest retrieved from reference TRBV2 and TRBJ1-2, is EPEVTQTPSHQVTQMGQEVILRCVPISNHLYFYWYRQILGQKVEFLVSFYNNEISEKSEIFDDQFSVERPDGSNFTLKIRSTKLEDSAMYFCASSGDSYGYTFGSGTRLTVV.

At least ten counts were recorded for this clonotype. The chain couples TRBV5-5 to TRBJ1-1; D is ambiguous. Trimming removed 1 base from V and 7 bases from J, with 8 bases in between. Looked up from germline, CDR1 is SGHKS and CDR2 is YYEKEE (reference sequence). This CDR3 is built from 12 residues. CDR3 in amino acids: CASSLSTVEAFF. DNA of the CDR3: TGTGCCAGCAGCTTGTCCACGGTTGAAGCTTTCTTT.

This clonotype was detected a few times. A much larger clone is a single base away; this may be a read error. V and J are TRBV24-1 and TRBJ2-1; D is possibly TRBD2 (7 bases). Germline V lookup: CDR1 KGHDR, CDR2 SFDVKD. The CDR3 runs 15 residues. This CDR3 reads CATSDPTGGDNKQFF. For the CDR3, the DNA is TGTGCCACCAGTGACCCTACTGGGGGGGACAATAAGCAGTTCTTC.

The chain recombines TRBV2 with TRBJ2-3; 7 nucleotides agree with TRBD2. The V and J ends lost 7 bases and 1 base, in that order; junction bases with no gene match: 5. The CDR3 runs to 14 residues. CDR1 SNHLY and CDR2 FYNNEI come from the germline V gene. CDR3 nucleotide sequence: TGTGCCAGCACTGGACTAGTATGCACAGATACGCAGTATTTT. It yields the protein CASTGLVCTDTQYF.

This clonotype was detected ten times or more. The V gene is TRBV29-1, the J gene TRBJ2-7; D remains ambiguous. V was clipped by 3 bases and J by 5 bases, with 11 bases between them. The CDR3 sequence is 12 residues long. Germline V gives CDR1 SQVTM, CDR2 ANQGSEA. The CDR3 loop reads CSVDSRFHEQYF. The CDR3, as DNA: TGCAGCGTTGATAGCCGGTTCCACGAGCAGTACTTC.

The V call is TRBV4-1, the J call TRBJ2-5, with TRBD2 matching over 13 bases. Germline V gives CDR1 MGHRA, CDR2 YSYEKL. Trimming cost V 4 bases and J 5 bases; bases outside gene matches: 7. The CDR3 consists of 16 residues. In DNA, the CDR3 is TGCGCCAGCAGCCCAGGGACTAGCGGGATCCGGGAGACCCAGTACTTC. Encoded protein: CASSPGTSGIRETQYF.

This clonotype was detected ten times or more. This rearrangement joins TRBV14 to TRBJ2-3; D uncertain. Trimming removed 8 bases at V and 5 bases at J, with 14 bases between. Germline V gene data show CDR1 as SGHDN and CDR2 as FVKESK. The CDR3 spans 13 residues. This chain's CDR3 is CASGPPLEDTQYF. CDR3 nucleotide sequence: TGTGCCAGCGGCCCCCCTTTAGAAGATACGCAGTATTTT.

This clonotype was detected many times. The rearrangement links TRBV6-5 to TRBJ1-3; no reliable D call. Germline V lookup: CDR1 MNHEY, CDR2 SVGAGI. There are 19 residues in the CDR3. Trimming removed 1 base at V and 4 bases at J, with 23 bases between. The CDR3 protein is CASSYYRLTVLQWGNTIYF. In DNA, the CDR3 is TGTGCCAGCAGTTACTATCGTTTAACAGTGTTACAGTGGGGAAACACCATATATTTT.

This clonotype was observed a few times. The gene calls are TRBV29-1 and TRBJ1-1, with TRBD1 identical over 10 bases. This CDR3 has 13 amino acids. Germline assignment: CDR1 SQVTM and CDR2 ANQGSEA. The V segment lost 8 bases and the J segment 5 bases; nucleotides outside the gene matches: 8. CDR3: CSTTGGIWTEAFF. Written as DNA, the CDR3 is TGCAGCACGACAGGGGGCATTTGGACTGAAGCTTTCTTT.

This clonotype was picked up a small number of times. The chain uses TRBV15 and TRBJ2-2; D unclear. The V end was cut by 0 bases, the J end by 5 bases, with 1 base between. The CDR3 spans 12 residues. The germline gives CDR1 LNHNV, CDR2 YYDKDF (reference sequence). The CDR3 reads CATSRDTGELFF. CDR3 DNA sequence: TGTGCCACCAGCAGAGATACCGGGGAGCTGTTTTTT.

This clonotype was counted a few times. The chain employs TRBV12-3 or TRBV12-4 and TRBJ1-4; D gene unclear. This CDR3 has 15 amino acids. V was trimmed by 1 base and J by 8 bases, leaving 14 bases between them. The CDR3 region has the DNA TGTGCCAGCAGTTTAGTTGGAGGGTGGCGCGAAAAACTGTTTTTT. Protein: CASSLVGGWREKLFF.

V is TRBV5-1 and J is TRBJ2-4; D may be TRBD1 (5 bases). From germline, CDR1 is SGHRS and CDR2 YFSETQ. With 1 base removed from V and 0 bases from J, the gap between germline ends came to 11 bases. The CDR3 is 16 residues long. As DNA, the CDR3 is TGCGCCAGCAGCTTGAGTGCAACAGGAGCCAAAAACATTCAGTACTTC. It translates to CASSLSATGAKNIQYF.

This clonotype was seen ten or more times. The chain has TRBV30 and TRBJ1-1, with a weak D call TRBD1 (5 bases). This CDR3 is built from 13 residues. The germline V gene encodes CDR1 GTSNPN and CDR2 SVGIG (reference sequence). Trimming cost V 4 bases and J 3 bases, with 12 bases left between them. The CDR3 sequence is CAWTITGDTEAFF. The CDR3 DNA reads as TGTGCCTGGACCATAACGGGGGACACTGAAGCTTTCTTT.

V gene TRBV24-1 combines with J gene TRBJ2-4; possibly TRBD1 or TRBD2 for D (5 bases each). Germline lookup yields CDR1 KGHDR and CDR2 SFDVKD. The CDR3 spans 15 residues. V lost 3 bases and J 9 bases, leaving 17 bases between the germline ends. This CDR3 reads CATSDPRDPLGIQYF. The CDR3 region has the DNA TGTGCCACCAGTGATCCCCGGGACCCATTAGGCATTCAGTACTTC.

Many counts were recorded for this clonotype. The rearrangement links TRBV18 to TRBJ1-2; D possibly corresponds to TRBD1 (5 bases). V gave up 3 bases and J gave up 6 bases, with 11 bases separating them. CDR1 and CDR2 from the germline V gene are KGHSH and LQKENI. CDR3 length: 13 residues. CDR3 protein: CASSPDMSDGYTF. In DNA form, the CDR3 reads TGTGCCAGCTCACCGGACATGTCGGATGGCTACACCTTC.

Ten or more counts support this clonotype. V is TRBV6-1 and J is TRBJ1-1; D perhaps matches TRBD1 (6 bases). The germline V and J ends were trimmed by 6 bases and 3 bases, with 14 bases remaining between them. The V gene's germline CDR1 is MNHNS and CDR2 SASEGT. This CDR3 is 14 amino acids long. CDR3 DNA: TGTGCCAGCAGCGGACAGAGCATTTACACTGAAGCTTTCTTT. Its protein is CASSGQSIYTEAFF.